This paragraph covers one T cell receptor (beta chain) sequence. This receptor's antigen is unknown. The input lacks base qualities; no much larger clone sits a single base away. This record comes from a study of blood T cell repertoires in COVID-19 (dated by TCRdb to 2020 to 2022). A note on the overall study: Samples covering the acute and convalescent phases of COVID-19 were provided by collaborators in the United States, Italy and Spain. The material from the prospective study consisted of cDNA or gDNA derived from T cells, B-cell-depleted T cells, or PBMCs. Deeply sampled blood TCRbeta repertoires from subjects exposed to, actively infected with, or recovered from COVID-19 were included in the dataset. A freely available public database, intended as a resource for researchers studying the immune response to SARS-CoV-2, is where the repertoires were released. Samples were obtained from the ongoing ImmuneRACE study (first 160 participants) and from 1,254 subjects provided by 6 global collaborators. Nearly every sample came with metadata listing a de-identified subject ID, COVID-19 status, age in years and sex. Where available, HLA class I and class II types were taken from metadata supplied by the sample provider and were not determined by assay-based typing. The paper as a whole reports these results and caveats: Clinical and demographic metadata were provided uncurated, with the amount varying by source and participant.

The immunoSEQ Assay, a bias-controlled multiplex PCR, was used to amplify TCRbeta CDR3 regions from genomic DNA. The paper's processing steps were these. The number of nucleated cells in each sample was estimated from the amplification of reference gene primers within the assay. To quantify the absolute abundance of each unique TCRbeta CDR3 rearrangement, sequence reads were collapsed and filtered. For each sample, productive Simpson clonality was calculated as the square root of Simpson's diversity index over productive rearrangements. As stored in TCRdb, this immuneACCESS dataset retains in-frame rearrangements with V and J assigned. A fraction of the clones does not appear; measured against another copy, unresolved V genes explain less than half of the discrepancy, and the remainder lacks a known reason. V and J calls and clone size are given by that table; D and trimming were obtained from the DNA. This sample holds some 130,000 clones; about 78% were observed only once. Over 9.5% of the sample is held by the ten biggest clonotypes.

Another Seattle source contributed samples from volunteer blood donors who had recovered from COVID-19. Each collaborating institution followed its own protocols to collect whole blood in K2EDTA tubes. For TCRbeta analysis, collaborator samples were shipped as frozen whole blood, as isolated PBMCs, or as DNA extracted from either sample type. CDR1 MNHNS and CDR2 SASEGT are derived from the germline V gene. Including the terminal cysteine and phenylalanine, the CDR3 comprises 14 residues. Only CDR3 DNA remains: 42 bases, in frame from the first base. Trimming removed 6 bases from V and 0 bases from J, leaving 11 bases between the germline ends.

Sequences were obtained from peripheral blood. The clonotype comes from a man aged 60 to 75 who had recovered from COVID-19. The rearranged chain carries TRBV6-1 and TRBJ1-1; no D gene call is confident. In nucleotides, the sequence is TGTGCCAGCAGAAGACTGTTGATGAACACTGAAGCTTTCTTT. The translation is CASRRLLMNTEAFF.